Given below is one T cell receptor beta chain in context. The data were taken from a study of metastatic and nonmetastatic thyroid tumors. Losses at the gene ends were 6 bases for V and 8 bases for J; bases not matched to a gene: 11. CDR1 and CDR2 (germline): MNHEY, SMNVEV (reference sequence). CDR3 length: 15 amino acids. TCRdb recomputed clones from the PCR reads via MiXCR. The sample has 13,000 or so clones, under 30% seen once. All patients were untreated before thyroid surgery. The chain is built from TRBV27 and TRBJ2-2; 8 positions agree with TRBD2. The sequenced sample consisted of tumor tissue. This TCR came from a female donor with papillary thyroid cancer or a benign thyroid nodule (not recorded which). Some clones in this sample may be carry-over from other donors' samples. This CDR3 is CASSPPRGGIGELFF. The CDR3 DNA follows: TGTGCCAGCAGCCCCCCCCGGGGGGGAATAGGGGAGCTGTTTTTT.